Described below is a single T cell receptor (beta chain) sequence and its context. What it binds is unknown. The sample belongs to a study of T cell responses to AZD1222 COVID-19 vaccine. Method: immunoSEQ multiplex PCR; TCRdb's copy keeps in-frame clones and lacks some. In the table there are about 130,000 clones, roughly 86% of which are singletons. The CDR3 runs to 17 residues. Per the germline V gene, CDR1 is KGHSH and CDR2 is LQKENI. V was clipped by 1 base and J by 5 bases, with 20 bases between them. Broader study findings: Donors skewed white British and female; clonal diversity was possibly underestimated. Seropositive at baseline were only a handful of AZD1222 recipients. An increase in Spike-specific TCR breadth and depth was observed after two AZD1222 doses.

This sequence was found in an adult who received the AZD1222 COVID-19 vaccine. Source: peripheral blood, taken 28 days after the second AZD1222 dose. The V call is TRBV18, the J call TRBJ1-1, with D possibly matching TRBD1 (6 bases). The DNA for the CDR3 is TGTGCCAGCTCACCACGGTCTGGCGCTGCCAGGGGAACTGAAGCTTTCTTT. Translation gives CASSPRSGAARGTEAFF.